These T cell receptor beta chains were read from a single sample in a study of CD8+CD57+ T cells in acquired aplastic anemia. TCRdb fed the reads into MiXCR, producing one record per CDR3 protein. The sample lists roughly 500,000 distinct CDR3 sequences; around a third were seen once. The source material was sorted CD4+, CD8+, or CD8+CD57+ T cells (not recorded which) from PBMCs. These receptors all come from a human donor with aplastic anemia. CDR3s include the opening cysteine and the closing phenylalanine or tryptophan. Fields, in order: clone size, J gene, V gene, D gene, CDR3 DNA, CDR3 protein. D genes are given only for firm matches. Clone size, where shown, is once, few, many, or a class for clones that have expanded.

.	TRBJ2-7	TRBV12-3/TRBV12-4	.	TGTGCCGGCAGTTTGAGAGTATCCTACGAGCAGTACTTC	CAGSLRVSYEQYF
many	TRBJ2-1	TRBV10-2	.	TGCGCCAGCACGGACACGGGGGGCGAAACTTACAATGAGCAGTTCTTC	CASTDTGGETYNEQFF
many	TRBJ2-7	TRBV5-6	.	TGTGCCAGCGGGACGGGGAACTACGAGCAGTACTTC	CASGTGNYEQYF
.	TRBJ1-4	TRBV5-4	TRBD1	TGTGCCAGCAGCTCGACCAGGGGGCAAGCGGACAAACTGTTTTTT	CASSSTRGQADKLFF
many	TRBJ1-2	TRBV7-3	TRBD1	TGTGCCAGCAGCCCAAGACAGGGGTTCGGCTACACCTTC	CASSPRQGFGYTF
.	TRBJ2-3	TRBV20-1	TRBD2	TGCAGTGCTAGTTTCTTGAGCGGGAGAGCCTCAGATACGCAGTATTTT	CSASFLSGRASDTQYF
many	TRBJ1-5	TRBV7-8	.	TGTGCCAGCAGCTCCTTGGGCCCCCAGCATTTT	CASSSLGPQHF
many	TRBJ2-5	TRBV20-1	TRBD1	TGCAGTGCTGTTAGTACGACAGGGTGGGGGGAGACCCAGTACTTC	CSAVSTTGWGETQYF
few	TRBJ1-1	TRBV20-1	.	TGCAGTGCTAGCGCACTGCCGAACACTGAAGCTTTCTTT	CSASALPNTEAFF
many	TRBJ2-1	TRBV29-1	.	TGCAGCGTTGCGAATCCCCAGGTTGTCAATGAGCAGTTCTTC	CSVANPQVVNEQFF
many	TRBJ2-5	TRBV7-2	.	TGTGCCAGCAGCTTGGGGAACGGGGAGACCCAGTACTTC	CASSLGNGETQYF
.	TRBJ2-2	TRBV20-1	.	TGCAGTGCTATAGGGGGGGTCCGGGGAGCTGTTTTT	CSAIGGVRGAVF
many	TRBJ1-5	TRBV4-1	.	TGCGCCAGCAGCCAAGAATATGGTCAGCCCCAGCATTTT	CASSQEYGQPQHF
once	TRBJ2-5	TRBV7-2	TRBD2	TGTGCCAGCAGCTTTAAAGCGGGGTTAGAGACCCAGTACTTC	CASSFKAGLETQYF
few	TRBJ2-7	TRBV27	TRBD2	TGTGCCAGCAGTATCGGACTAGCGGGGGCCCAGCAGTACTTC	CASSIGLAGAQQYF
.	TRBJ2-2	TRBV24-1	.	TGTGCCACCAGTGATCCCGAGGTGGGTTCAGGGGAGCTGTTTTTT	CATSDPEVGSGELFF
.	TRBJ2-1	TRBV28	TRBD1	TGTGCCAGTGGGGACAGGGTGGATGAGCAGTTCTTC	CASGDRVDEQFF
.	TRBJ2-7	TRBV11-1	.	TGTGCCAGCAGCTTATGGGCGGGGATTGAGAACTACGGGCAGTACTTC	CASSLWAGIENYGQYF
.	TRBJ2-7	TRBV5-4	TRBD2	TGTGCCAGCAGCTTCTTTAGCGGGAGAACTTGGTACGAGCAGTACTTC	CASSFFSGRTWYEQYF
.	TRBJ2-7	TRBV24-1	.	TGTGCCACCAGTGGGCTTGGGGGAGGGGGTTTCTCCTACGAGCAGTACTTC	CATSGLGGGGFSYEQYF
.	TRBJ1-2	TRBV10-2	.	TGCGCCAGCAGTGAGCATGGTTGGAACTATGGCTACACCTTC	CASSEHGWNYGYTF
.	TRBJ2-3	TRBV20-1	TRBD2	TGCAGTGCTAGAGATCGGAGGCTAGCGGGTGCAGATACGCAGTATTTT	CSARDRRLAGADTQYF
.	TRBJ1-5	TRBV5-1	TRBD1	TGCGCCAGCAGCGCAGGACAGGGAGAAGGGCCCCAGCATTTT	CASSAGQGEGPQHF
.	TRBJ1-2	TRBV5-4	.	TGTGCCAGCAGCTCAAGTACAGCTAAGAACTATGGCTACACCTTC	CASSSSTAKNYGYTF
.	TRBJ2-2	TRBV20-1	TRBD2	TGCAGTGCTAGAGATATTCGGGTGGGACTACACGGGGAGCTGTTTTTT	CSARDIRVGLHGELFF
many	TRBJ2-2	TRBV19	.	TGTGCCAGTAGTGCCGGTTTTAACACCGGGGAGCTGTTTTTT	CASSAGFNTGELFF
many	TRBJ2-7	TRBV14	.	TGTGCCAGCAGCCTGGACACGATCTCCTACGAGCAGTACTTC	CASSLDTISYEQYF
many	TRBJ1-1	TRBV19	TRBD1	TGTGCCAGTACCACTACAGGGGCGGACACTGAAGCTTTCTTT	CASTTTGADTEAFF
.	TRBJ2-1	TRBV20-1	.	TGCAGTGCTAGGGACGGGAGCTCCTACAATGAGCAGTTCTTC	CSARDGSSYNEQFF
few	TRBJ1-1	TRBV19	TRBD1	TGTGCCAGTAGTATATTTAGGACAGGGAACACTGAAGCTTTCTTT	CASSIFRTGNTEAFF
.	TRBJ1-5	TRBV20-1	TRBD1	TGCAGTGCTACAAGGGACAGAGGATTAGAGCAGCCCCAGCATTTT	CSATRDRGLEQPQHF
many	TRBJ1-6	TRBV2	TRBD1	TGTGCCAGCAGTGGGGCGTTCGGACAGGTCGTACAATCACCCCTCCACTTT	CASSGAFGQVVQSPLHF
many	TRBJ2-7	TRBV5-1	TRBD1	TGCGCCAGCAGTCCGCTTACTACAGGGGGCTACGAGCAGTACTTC	CASSPLTTGGYEQYF
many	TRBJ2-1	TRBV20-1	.	TGCAGTGCTAGTGGGCGGGGTGTCAATGAGCAGTTCTTC	CSASGRGVNEQFF
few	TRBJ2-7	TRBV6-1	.	TGTGCCAGCCGAGGGGCGGGATCCCTCTCCTACGAGCAGTACTTC	CASRGAGSLSYEQYF
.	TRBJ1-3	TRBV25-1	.	TGTGCCAGCAGTGATTACCTCGGGGGCGCTTCCTCTGGAAACACCATATATTTT	CASSDYLGGASSGNTIYF
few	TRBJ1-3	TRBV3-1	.	TGTGCCAGCAGCCGATTACTCCTGGGGGTTGGGAACACCATATATTTT	CASSRLLLGVGNTIYF
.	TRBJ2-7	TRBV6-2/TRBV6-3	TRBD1	TGTGCCAGCAGTTACGCCTGGACAGGGAACGAGCAGTACTTC	CASSYAWTGNEQYF
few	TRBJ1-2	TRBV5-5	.	TGTGCCAGCAGCTTGGACAGAAAATACTATGGCTACACCTTC	CASSLDRKYYGYTF
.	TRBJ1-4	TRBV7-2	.	TGTGCCAGCAGCCCTGGGGCCGGGGGCGAGAAACTGTTTTTT	CASSPGAGGEKLFF
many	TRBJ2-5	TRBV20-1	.	TGCAGTGCTAGTCTGGAGACCCAGTACTTC	CSASLETQYF
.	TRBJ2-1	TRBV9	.	TGTGCCAGCAGCAGATTAGGGCTCCCCTACAATGAGCAGTTCTTC	CASSRLGLPYNEQFF
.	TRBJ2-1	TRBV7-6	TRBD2	TGTGCCAGCAGCTCACCTATACGCGGGACTAGCGGGTCCTACAATGAGCAGTTCTTC	CASSSPIRGTSGSYNEQFF
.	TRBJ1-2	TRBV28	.	TGTGCCAGCAGTTTATCCGTACCCGGCTACTATGGCTACACCTTC	CASSLSVPGYYGYTF
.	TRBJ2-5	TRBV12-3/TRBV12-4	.	TGTGCCAGCAGTTTCGCAGGAGCAGAGACCCAGTACTTC	CASSFAGAETQYF
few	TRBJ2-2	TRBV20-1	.	TGCAGTGCTAGGACAGGGAACACCGGGGAGCTGTTTTTT	CSARTGNTGELFF
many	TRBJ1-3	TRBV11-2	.	TGTGCCAGCAGCTCCCGGTTGACTGGAAACACCATATATTTT	CASSSRLTGNTIYF
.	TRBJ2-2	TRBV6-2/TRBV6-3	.	TGTGCCAGCAGGGAGGGACACCTCACCGGGGAGCTGTTTTTT	CASREGHLTGELFF
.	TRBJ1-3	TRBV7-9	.	TGTGCCAGCAGCCCCCGGGACAAAAGAAACACCATATATTTT	CASSPRDKRNTIYF
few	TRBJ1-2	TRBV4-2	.	TGTGCCAGCAGCCCCGATTCGGGACATTACTATGGCTACACCTTC	CASSPDSGHYYGYTF
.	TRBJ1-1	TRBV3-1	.	TGTGCCAGCAGCCGGCTATCCGGCACTGAAGCTTTCTTT	CASSRLSGTEAFF
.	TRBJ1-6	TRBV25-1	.	TGTGCCAGCAGACAAACTGGGTCAGGGCGGTACGATTCACCCCTCCACTTT	CASRQTGSGRYDSPLHF
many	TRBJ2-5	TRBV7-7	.	TGTGCTAGCAGCTTAGGAGGGGGGGTCGTCCAAGAGACCCAGTACTTC	CASSLGGGVVQETQYF
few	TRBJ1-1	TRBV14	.	TGTGCCTGGTCGGGACCCTTGAACACTGAAGCTTTCTTT	CAWSGPLNTEAFF
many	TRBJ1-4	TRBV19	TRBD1	TGTGCCAGTAGAGTTGGGACAGCAAATGAAAAACTGTTTTTT	CASRVGTANEKLFF